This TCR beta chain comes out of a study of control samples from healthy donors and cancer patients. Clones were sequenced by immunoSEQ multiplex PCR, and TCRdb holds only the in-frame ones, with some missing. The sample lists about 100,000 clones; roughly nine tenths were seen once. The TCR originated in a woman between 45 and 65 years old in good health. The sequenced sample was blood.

CDR3 sequence (DNA): TGTGCCAGCAGCCCCCATGGGTTCAGGGGGGGAAACTATGGCTACACCTTC. Amino acids: CASSPHGFRGGNYGYTF. This sequence joins TRBV7-3 and TRBJ1-2; TRBD1 agrees at 7 bases. Germline lookup yields CDR1 SGHTA and CDR2 FQGTGA. This CDR3 spans 17 amino acids. The trim removed 5 bases at V and 2 bases at J, leaving 14 bases unmatched.